This TCR beta chain was sequenced during a study of blood T cell repertoires in COVID-19. Study as a whole: COVID-19 samples, acute and convalescent, were from the United States, Italy and Spain.

The table came from immunoSEQ multiplex PCR; TCRdb's copy has only in-frame clones and leaves some out. This sample has 150,000 to 200,000 clones, with around 81% found just once. CDR3 length: 16 residues. V lost 5 bases, J lost 2 bases, and 15 bases lay in between. From germline, CDR1 is SEHNR and CDR2 FQNEAQ (reference sequence). Enrollees, about 18 to 90 years old, lived in approximately 25 US areas. The sequencing input was PBMCs or T cells enriched from blood (not recorded which). The clonotype was recovered from a man in his forties or fifties who had recovered from COVID-19. The V call is TRBV7-9, the J call TRBJ1-4; D possibly corresponds to TRBD1 (6 bases). The CDR3 DNA reads TGTGCCAGCAGCCCATCCGTCGACAGGACTAATGAAAAACTGTTTTTT. This gives the protein CASSPSVDRTNEKLFF.